This T cell receptor beta chain was found in a study of yellow fever vaccine responses in identical twins. One entry per CDR3 protein results from TCRdb running MiXCR on the RT-PCR reads. The sample lists about 13,000 distinct CDR3 sequences; 70% to 90% were seen once. On this clonotype: No antigen is known for it. An end of the junction does not agree with germline; a read error may underlie this.

The study's findings and limits: Twins' vaccine T cell response reportedly gave the appearance of partial convergence and partial personalization.

The CDR3 is 13 residues long. Germline CDR1 and CDR2: SSHAT and FNYEAQ (reference sequence). The specimen comprised T cells from blood (PBMCs), unsorted or a sorted subset (not recorded which), sampled before or after yellow fever vaccination (not recorded which). This chain uses TRBV7-7 with TRBJ2-5; D unresolved. The TCR comes from a woman younger than 30 who received the yellow fever vaccine. The CDR3 bases are TGTGCTAGCAGCTTAGACGCGGAAGAGACCCAGTACTTC. Protein: CASSLDAEETQYF.